This is a list of T cell receptor beta chains from one sample in a study of cytomegalovirus exposure and HLA in healthy donors. Using immunoSEQ multiplex PCR, the repertoire was profiled, and TCRdb retains in-frame clones only, with some absent. The repertoire table contains around 100,000 clones. Sequenced input: PBMCs. The receptors here all came from a man aged 25-45 years in good health and CMV-seronegative. Each CDR3 is given with its conserved first and last residue. Fields, in order: D gene, V gene, CDR3 length, J gene, CDR3 DNA, CDR3 protein. The D gene is left open where the match is weak.

d_gene: NA; v_gene: TRBV10-3; len: 18; j_gene: TRBJ2-2; CDR3nt: TGTGCCATCAGTCGACAGGGAGCTCCGGGGGATAGCACCGGGGAGCTGTTTTTT; CDR3aa: CAISRQGAPGDSTGELFF
d_gene: TRBD1; v_gene: TRBV5-8; len: 15; j_gene: TRBJ1-1; CDR3nt: TGTGCCAGCAGCTCGGACCGACAGGGGAACACTGAAGCTTTCTTT; CDR3aa: CASSSDRQGNTEAFF
d_gene: TRBD1; v_gene: TRBV13; len: 13; j_gene: TRBJ1-2; CDR3nt: TGTGCCAGCAGCTTAGCGGCAGGGGGCGGCTACACCTTC; CDR3aa: CASSLAAGGGYTF
d_gene: TRBD1; v_gene: TRBV7-9; len: 14; j_gene: TRBJ1-3; CDR3nt: TGTGCCAGCCAGAAGAACAGGGGCGGAAACACCATATATTTT; CDR3aa: CASQKNRGGNTIYF
d_gene: TRBD2; v_gene: TRBV11-3; len: 17; j_gene: TRBJ2-7; CDR3nt: TGTGCCAGCAGCTCCTTAGCGGGGGGGCCAGATTTCCACGAGCAGTACTTC; CDR3aa: CASSSLAGGPDFHEQYF
d_gene: TRBD1; v_gene: TRBV7-2; len: 16; j_gene: TRBJ1-1; CDR3nt: TGTGCCAGCAGCCCGCGCCTGACAGGGCGAAACACTGAAGCTTTCTTT; CDR3aa: CASSPRLTGRNTEAFF
d_gene: TRBD1; v_gene: TRBV10-3; len: 19; j_gene: TRBJ1-2; CDR3nt: TGTGCCATCAGTGAAGAAGGGGGCCTTCCCCTCGATCTTAACTATGGCTACACCTTC; CDR3aa: CAISEEGGLPLDLNYGYTF
d_gene: TRBD2; v_gene: TRBV7-3; len: 14; j_gene: TRBJ2-7; CDR3nt: TGTGCCAGCAGCTTCGGGACTAGCACGAACGAGCAGTACTTC; CDR3aa: CASSFGTSTNEQYF
d_gene: NA; v_gene: TRBV9; len: 14; j_gene: TRBJ2-2; CDR3nt: TGTGCCAGCAGCGCCGGGACTCACACCGGGGAGCTGTTTTTT; CDR3aa: CASSAGTHTGELFF
d_gene: NA; v_gene: TRBV19; len: 15; j_gene: TRBJ1-2; CDR3nt: TGTGCCAGTACCCTCCGGTGGCAGGACTCGGAAGGCTACACCTTC; CDR3aa: CASTLRWQDSEGYTF
d_gene: NA; v_gene: TRBV5-1; len: 15; j_gene: TRBJ1-3; CDR3nt: TGCGCCAGCAGCCAAAGTGAGGGTTCTGGAAACACCATATATTTT; CDR3aa: CASSQSEGSGNTIYF
d_gene: NA; v_gene: TRBV5-4; len: 16; j_gene: TRBJ2-7; CDR3nt: TGTGCCAGCAGCCCTTATAGGAGGGGGCTTGCCTACGAGCAGTACTTC; CDR3aa: CASSPYRRGLAYEQYF
d_gene: NA; v_gene: TRBV2; len: 13; j_gene: TRBJ1-1; CDR3nt: TGTGCCACCGGCCAGGGGCCGGCAACTGAAGCTTTCTTT; CDR3aa: CATGQGPATEAFF
d_gene: TRBD1; v_gene: TRBV5-1; len: 16; j_gene: TRBJ2-5; CDR3nt: TGCGCCAGCAGCGCTCAAGGACAGGGGGCCGGAGAGACCCAGTACTTC; CDR3aa: CASSAQGQGAGETQYF
d_gene: NA; v_gene: TRBV5-1; len: 14; j_gene: TRBJ1-1; CDR3nt: TGCGCCAGCAGCTTGGACGGGATGAACACTGAAGCTTTCTTT; CDR3aa: CASSLDGMNTEAFF
d_gene: TRBD2; v_gene: TRBV9; len: 16; j_gene: TRBJ2-3; CDR3nt: TGTGCCAGCAGCGTAGACCGCGGGGGGGCCACAGATACGCAGTATTTT; CDR3aa: CASSVDRGGATDTQYF
d_gene: NA; v_gene: TRBV29-1; len: 15; j_gene: TRBJ1-3; CDR3nt: TGCAGCGTTTTGTGGCCCGGGGTACCTGGAAACACCATATATTTT; CDR3aa: CSVLWPGVPGNTIYF
d_gene: NA; v_gene: TRBV21-1; len: 19; j_gene: TRBJ2-3; CDR3nt: TGTGCCAGCATCAACGGGGGTCCTCCGGGCCATAGTCGTGTAGATACGCAGTATTTT; CDR3aa: CASINGGPPGHSRVDTQYF
d_gene: TRBD1; v_gene: TRBV11-3; len: 14; j_gene: TRBJ1-5; CDR3nt: TGTGCCAGCAGCTTACGGACAGGGCGCCAGCCCCAGCATTTT; CDR3aa: CASSLRTGRQPQHF
d_gene: TRBD1; v_gene: TRBV2; len: 16; j_gene: TRBJ2-1; CDR3nt: TGTGCCAGCAGAGACCTCACAGGGGGCTTCTACAATGAGCAGTTCTTC; CDR3aa: CASRDLTGGFYNEQFF
d_gene: TRBD1; v_gene: TRBV19; len: 14; j_gene: TRBJ1-6; CDR3nt: TGTGCCAGTAGTACTGGGACAGGGGGTTCACCCCTCCACTTT; CDR3aa: CASSTGTGGSPLHF
d_gene: NA; v_gene: TRBV13; len: 14; j_gene: TRBJ1-2; CDR3nt: TGTGCCAGCAGCACTCGTTTGGGCGTTGATGGCTACACCTTC; CDR3aa: CASSTRLGVDGYTF
d_gene: TRBD1; v_gene: TRBV6-1; len: 16; j_gene: TRBJ1-2; CDR3nt: TGTGCCAGCAGTGGAACTCAGGGGGCTGAGGTTTATGGCTACACCTTC; CDR3aa: CASSGTQGAEVYGYTF
d_gene: NA; v_gene: TRBV7-9; len: 15; j_gene: TRBJ2-7; CDR3nt: TGTGCCAGCAGACGTTATACCGACAGGTTAAGCGAGCAGTACTTC; CDR3aa: CASRRYTDRLSEQYF
d_gene: NA; v_gene: TRBV4-1; len: 16; j_gene: TRBJ2-4; CDR3nt: TGCGCCAGCAGCCAAGAGCGGGGGCGGGTCAAAAACATTCAGTACTTC; CDR3aa: CASSQERGRVKNIQYF